This entry features one T cell receptor (beta chain) sequence. Its target is not known. Trimming left V 0 bases short and J 4 bases short, with 6 bases between. Germline-derived CDR1 and CDR2 are GTSNPN and SVGIG (reference sequence). The CDR3 has 12 amino acids. The data belong to a study of OX40 agonist ivuxolimab in advanced cancers. About the research overall: Intravenous ivuxolimab at 0.01 to 10 mg/kg was given to patients every 2 weeks.

Study findings and constraints: Some patients without response likewise showed low normalized clonal expansion.

The data were produced by immunoSEQ multiplex PCR, yet TCRdb's version contains in-frame clones alone and is incomplete. This sample has about 60,000 clones, with about 85% found just once. The material was CD4+ or CD8+ T cells sorted from blood, obtained in a trial of the OX40 agonist ivuxolimab. The clonotype was recovered from an adult with an advanced solid tumor such as melanoma, head and neck, liver or kidney cancer. This chain joins TRBV30 and TRBJ1-2, with unresolved D. The CDR3 protein is CAWSVGLYGYTF. The CDR3 nucleotides read TGTGCCTGGAGTGTAGGCCTCTATGGCTACACCTTC.